A selection of T cell receptor beta chains follows, all from one sample in a study of T cell responses to AZD1222 COVID-19 vaccine. Measured with immunoSEQ multiplex PCR; TCRdb has only the in-frame clones, and not every one. The data show some 130,000 clones, around 90% seen once. Source: peripheral blood, taken on day 0 of AZD1222 vaccination. The source of these receptors is an adult in good health. The CDR3 runs from the conserved cysteine through the conserved F or W. A D gene is named only where the DNA matches it firmly. Rows may omit the clone size; those that give it use once, few, many or a size class.

size: -; D: -; J: TRBJ1-1; V: TRBV6-5; length: 14; DNA: TGTGCCAGCAGAACCCCGGGGGCTTCTGGCGCAGCTTTCTTT; CDR3: CASRTPGASGAAFF
size: -; D: -; J: TRBJ1-5; V: TRBV30; length: 13; DNA: TGTGCCTGGAGCTTCAAAGGGAATCAGCCCCAGCATTTT; CDR3: CAWSFKGNQPQHF
size: -; D: -; J: TRBJ1-5; V: TRBV19; length: 17; DNA: TGTGCCAGTAGTATCAAGGTGGGCGGAAGAGTCAATCAGCCCCAGCATTTT; CDR3: CASSIKVGGRVNQPQHF
size: -; D: -; J: TRBJ1-1; V: TRBV28; length: 15; DNA: TGTGCCAGCAGTCTGCCCGCCGCGGGGAGGACTGAAGCTTTCTTT; CDR3: CASSLPAAGRTEAFF
size: -; D: -; J: TRBJ2-1; V: TRBV3-1/TRBV3-2; length: 15; DNA: TGTGCCAGCAGCCCCCCCGGCCGGGGCGGCAATGAGCAGTTCTTC; CDR3: CASSPPGRGGNEQFF
size: -; D: -; J: TRBJ1-5; V: TRBV11-2; length: 15; DNA: TGTGCCAGCAGTCCAGGACAATATCCCAATCAGCCCCAGCATTTT; CDR3: CASSPGQYPNQPQHF
size: -; D: -; J: TRBJ2-2; V: TRBV7-3; length: 15; DNA: TGTGCCAGCAGCTTAAGGCACAGCAACACCGGGGAGCTGTTTTTT; CDR3: CASSLRHSNTGELFF
size: -; D: TRBD1; J: TRBJ1-2; V: TRBV6-5; length: 15; DNA: TGTGCCAGCAGTTCTCCGGGACAGGGAAGGAATGGCTACACCTTC; CDR3: CASSSPGQGRNGYTF
size: -; D: -; J: TRBJ2-3; V: TRBV6-5; length: 13; DNA: TGTGCCAGCAGTTACAGACCCGGGGATACGCAGTATTTT; CDR3: CASSYRPGDTQYF
size: -; D: -; J: TRBJ2-3; V: TRBV6-5; length: 12; DNA: TGTGCCAGCAAACCCAGGGGAGATACGCAGTATTTT; CDR3: CASKPRGDTQYF
size: once; D: -; J: TRBJ2-4; V: TRBV2; length: 16; DNA: TGTGCCAGCAGTTCTACAGGGAGTCTAGCCAAAAACATTCAGTACTTC; CDR3: CASSSTGSLAKNIQYF
size: -; D: TRBD1; J: TRBJ2-7; V: TRBV3-1/TRBV3-2; length: 13; DNA: TGTGCCAGCAGCCTCCGGGACAGCTACGAGCAGTACTTC; CDR3: CASSLRDSYEQYF
size: once; D: -; J: TRBJ2-7; V: TRBV23-1; length: 16; DNA: TGCGCCAGCAGTCAATATCGGGTCAGGGGTGCCTACGAGCAGTACTTC; CDR3: CASSQYRVRGAYEQYF
size: -; D: -; J: TRBJ1-4; V: TRBV3-1/TRBV3-2; length: 19; DNA: TGTGCCAGCAGCCAAGATCTCCCGCAGGGGCTCGCAACTAATGAAAAACTGTTTTTT; CDR3: CASSQDLPQGLATNEKLFF
size: -; D: -; J: TRBJ2-7; V: TRBV9; length: 14; DNA: TGTGCCAGCACCTTGACAGCCACTACCTACGAGCAGTACTTC; CDR3: CASTLTATTYEQYF
size: -; D: -; J: TRBJ2-5; V: TRBV4-1; length: 14; DNA: TGCGCCAGCAGACCCGACTCTAATCAAGAGACCCAGTACTTC; CDR3: CASRPDSNQETQYF
size: -; D: -; J: TRBJ1-2; V: TRBV3-1/TRBV3-2; length: 13; DNA: TGTGCCAGCAGCTGGGGGGCAGCGCATGGCTACACCTTC; CDR3: CASSWGAAHGYTF
size: -; D: -; J: TRBJ1-5; V: TRBV18; length: 15; DNA: TGTGCCAGCTCCCCGGCGGGGGGCGAAAATCAGCCCCAGCATTTT; CDR3: CASSPAGGENQPQHF
size: -; D: -; J: TRBJ2-3; V: TRBV4-1; length: 15; DNA: TGCGCCAGCAGCCAAGATCGGGGTAGCTGGGATACGCAGTATTTT; CDR3: CASSQDRGSWDTQYF
size: -; D: -; J: TRBJ2-7; V: TRBV10-3; length: 13; DNA: TGTGCCATCAGTGTAATCGAGGGCTACGAGCAGTACTTC; CDR3: CAISVIEGYEQYF
size: -; D: -; J: TRBJ1-2; V: TRBV7-9; length: 13; DNA: TGTGCCAGCAGACCGGTTGGTCCCTATGGCTACACCTTC; CDR3: CASRPVGPYGYTF
size: -; D: TRBD2; J: TRBJ2-7; V: TRBV4-1; length: 16; DNA: TGCGCCAGCAGCCAAGATAGGGCGGGGGGTTTCTACGAGCAGTACTTC; CDR3: CASSQDRAGGFYEQYF
size: -; D: -; J: TRBJ2-3; V: TRBV3-1/TRBV3-2; length: 14; DNA: TGTGCCAGCACCACAGCGGAAACCACAGATACGCAGTATTTT; CDR3: CASTTAETTDTQYF
size: -; D: -; J: TRBJ2-1; V: TRBV18; length: 12; DNA: TGTGCCAGCTCACCAGAGGGGTATGAGCAGTTCTTC; CDR3: CASSPEGYEQFF
size: -; D: -; J: TRBJ2-7; V: TRBV27; length: 13; DNA: TGTGCCAGCAGTTACGCCCCGCTTGGCGAGCAGTACTTC; CDR3: CASSYAPLGEQYF
size: -; D: -; J: TRBJ2-5; V: TRBV2; length: 12; DNA: TGTGCCAGCAGTCAAATGGCCGAGACCCAGTACTTC; CDR3: CASSQMAETQYF
size: -; D: -; J: TRBJ1-1; V: TRBV11-2; length: 13; DNA: TGTGCCAGCAGCTTAGGTCTCTGGGCTGAAGCTTTCTTT; CDR3: CASSLGLWAEAFF
size: -; D: -; J: TRBJ1-2; V: TRBV30; length: 15; DNA: TGTGCCTCGAGGACGGGGGGCAGCCGAATCTATGGCTACACCTTC; CDR3: CASRTGGSRIYGYTF
size: -; D: TRBD2; J: TRBJ2-1; V: TRBV28; length: 15; DNA: TGTGCCAGCAGTTCCAGCGGGGGACCCTACAATGAGCAGTTCTTC; CDR3: CASSSSGGPYNEQFF
size: -; D: -; J: TRBJ1-4; V: TRBV5-1; length: 15; DNA: TGCGCCAGCAGCTTGATGGGCCAGGGAGGGGAAAAACTGTTTTTT; CDR3: CASSLMGQGGEKLFF
size: -; D: -; J: TRBJ1-5; V: TRBV19; length: 16; DNA: TGTGCCAGTAGTATAATCGACAGTCATAGCAATCAGCCCCAGCATTTT; CDR3: CASSIIDSHSNQPQHF
size: -; D: -; J: TRBJ1-2; V: TRBV2; length: 14; DNA: TGTGCCAGCCCACTTGTTAGAAGGGCCTATGGCTACACCTTC; CDR3: CASPLVRRAYGYTF
size: -; D: -; J: TRBJ1-2; V: TRBV6-5; length: 13; DNA: TGTGCCAGCAGTTACGACGGAGTCTATGGCTACACCTTC; CDR3: CASSYDGVYGYTF